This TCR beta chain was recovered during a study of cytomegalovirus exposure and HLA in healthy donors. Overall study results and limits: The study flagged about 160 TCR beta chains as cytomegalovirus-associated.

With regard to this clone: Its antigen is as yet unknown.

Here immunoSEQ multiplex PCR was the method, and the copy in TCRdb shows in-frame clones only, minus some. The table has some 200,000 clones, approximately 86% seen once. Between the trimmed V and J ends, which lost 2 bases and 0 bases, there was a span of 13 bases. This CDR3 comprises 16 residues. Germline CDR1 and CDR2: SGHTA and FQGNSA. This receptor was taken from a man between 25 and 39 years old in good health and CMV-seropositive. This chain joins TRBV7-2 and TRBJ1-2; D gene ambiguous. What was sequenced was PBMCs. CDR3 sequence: CASSLRSGDSNYGYTF. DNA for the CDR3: TGTGCCAGCAGCTTAAGAAGCGGAGACTCTAACTATGGCTACACCTTC.